One sample yielded the 18 T cell receptor beta chains listed below, sequenced in a study of cytomegalovirus exposure and HLA in healthy donors. The PCR was carried out with 60 Vbeta primers and 13 Jbeta primers. The repertoire was sequenced with immunoSEQ multiplex PCR; TCRdb's copy has only in-frame clones and lacks some. The sample shows approximately 160,000 clones, around three fifths of them seen only once. Sample: PBMCs. These TCRs come from a woman aged 25 to 39 in good health and CMV-seropositive.

This clone was recorded only once. At one boundary the junction diverges from the germline segment, which might be a read error. The chain combines TRBV5-1 with TRBJ2-3; 9 bases fit TRBD2. The CDR3 is made up of 17 amino acids. Per germline, CDR1 SGHRS and CDR2 YFSETQ. The CDR3 sequence is CASSLNIFAGGPRGVIF. CDR3 nucleotides: TGCGCCAGCAGCTTGAATATATTTGCGGGAGGGCCCCGGGGCGTGATTTTT.

V is TRBV7-3 and J is TRBJ1-6, with D possibly matching TRBD1 (5 bases). Germline CDR1 SGHTA, CDR2 FQGTGA. Trimming shortened V by 1 base and J by 13 bases, and 17 bases separated the two germline ends. The CDR3 spans 15 residues. The CDR3 DNA follows: TGTGCCAGCAGCTTAAACCCCCAGGGCGTAACGCCCCTCCACTTT. Its protein is CASSLNPQGVTPLHF.

The chain is built from TRBV6-5 and TRBJ2-1; 8 bases line up with TRBD1. The ends lost 6 bases at V and 8 bases at J; junction bases unmatched: 6. This CDR3 spans 13 amino acids. Germline values: CDR1 MNHEY, CDR2 SVGAGI. For the CDR3, the DNA is TGTGCCAGCAGACGACAGGGGCGCGATGAGCAGTTCTTC. As protein: CASRRQGRDEQFF.

The chain's CDR3 is CASSLVPGGDEQYF. CDR3 coding DNA: TGTGCCAGCAGCTTAGTCCCGGGGGGGGACGAGCAGTACTTC. This chain joins TRBV7-8 and TRBJ2-7; the match to TRBD2 covers 8 bases. V gave up 1 base and J gave up 5 bases; unmatched junction bases: 4. Looked up from germline, CDR1 is SGHVS and CDR2 is FQNEAQ. CDR3 length: 14 residues.

This chain connects TRBV27 to TRBJ2-1; 11 nucleotides align to TRBD2. The CDR3 contains 13 residues. The junction had 0 bases not matched to a gene; V was cut back by 5 bases and J by 6 bases. Looked up from germline, CDR1 is MNHEY and CDR2 is SMNVEV (reference sequence). The CDR3 is CASSTSGGNEQFF. CDR3 bases: TGTGCCAGCAGTACTAGCGGGGGCAATGAGCAGTTCTTC.

V and J are TRBV28 and TRBJ1-5; D is ambiguous. From germline, CDR1 is MDHEN and CDR2 SYDVKM. V was shortened by 3 bases and J by 6 bases, with 15 bases between the two germline ends. This CDR3 is built from 15 residues. CDR3 sequence (DNA): TGTGCCAGCAGTTTCACAGTATCCCAAACTCAGCCCCAGCATTTT. It specifies CASSFTVSQTQPQHF.

This clone was seen more than once but under ten times. J is TRBJ2-7 and V is TRBV6-1, with D hard to call. Trimming shortened V by 4 bases and J by 9 bases, and 16 bases separated the two germline ends. This CDR3 is 13 amino acids long. The germline gives CDR1 MNHNS, CDR2 SASEGT. CDR3 nucleotides: TGTGCCAGCAGTGGCCCGGGTTCTGAGCTGCAGTACTTC. Translated, it gives CASSGPGSELQYF.

The chain couples TRBV6-6 to TRBJ1-2, with D hard to call. V was pared by 4 bases and J by 3 bases, with 9 bases between. The length of the CDR3 is 13 residues. The germline gives CDR1 MNHNY, CDR2 SVGAGI (reference sequence). The CDR3 loop reads CASSSSGDYGYTF. The CDR3 DNA follows: TGTGCCAGCAGTTCCTCGGGAGACTATGGCTACACCTTC.

The chain carries TRBV5-1 and TRBJ2-3; 8 nucleotides agree with TRBD2. There are 18 residues in the CDR3. Germline trimming cut 0 bases from V and 2 bases from J; bases unmatched to any gene: 11. The germline CDR1 and CDR2 sequences are SGHRS and YFSETQ. CDR3 DNA sequence: TGCGCCAGCAGCTTGGGTCTAGCGGGTTATACTACCACAGATACGCAGTATTTT. Its protein product is CASSLGLAGYTTTDTQYF.

This chain links TRBV15 with TRBJ2-1, with 8 positions matching TRBD2. Trimming cost V 1 base and J 2 bases; bases outside gene matches: 7. Germline loops: CDR1 LNHNV, CDR2 YYDKDF (reference sequence). This CDR3 region has 17 residues. CDR3 protein: CATSRGGTGGTYNEQFF. DNA of the CDR3: TGTGCCACCAGCAGAGGAGGGACGGGAGGGACCTACAATGAGCAGTTCTTC.

The chain employs TRBV30 and TRBJ2-7; D remains unclear. The CDR3 length is 12 residues. V lost 5 bases to trimming and J lost 1 base, with 9 bases between them. The germline V gene encodes CDR1 GTSNPN and CDR2 SVGIG (reference sequence). As DNA, the CDR3 is TGTGCCTGGGGTTACAGTTCCTACGAGCAGTACTTC. Protein product: CAWGYSSYEQYF.

This chain connects TRBV19 to TRBJ2-7; TRBD1 matches 7 bases. The CDR3 sequence is 14 residues long. The V and J ends lost 7 bases and 4 bases, in that order; junction bases with no gene match: 10. CDR1 is LNHDA and CDR2 is SQIVND in the germline V gene (reference sequence). The CDR3 coding sequence is TGTGCCAGTAAGCCTAGGGGGACAGCATACGAGCAGTACTTC. As protein: CASKPRGTAYEQYF.

This chain connects TRBV6-4 to TRBJ1-2; 8 bases match TRBD1. J was trimmed by 7 bases and V by 1 base; bases with no gene match: 8. The CDR3 sequence is 15 residues long. Germline V gene sequence: CDR1 MRHNA, CDR2 SNTAGT. CDR3 protein: CASSDWDRTRGGYTF. DNA of the CDR3: TGTGCCAGCAGTGACTGGGACAGGACCCGGGGTGGCTACACCTTC.

This chain connects TRBV28 to TRBJ1-2; 9 bases map to TRBD1. The V and J ends lost 5 bases and 4 bases, in that order; junction bases with no gene match: 11. Germline-derived CDR1 and CDR2 are MDHEN and SYDVKM. The CDR3 has 16 residues. The CDR3 is CASSPPSGQGLYGYTF. In DNA form, the CDR3 reads TGTGCCAGCAGTCCCCCTTCGGGACAGGGTCTCTATGGCTACACCTTC.

This clone was picked up a small number of times. The CDR3 protein is CASSLHYEQYF. The CDR3 nucleotides are TGTGCCAGCTCACTACACTACGAGCAGTACTTC. The chain carries TRBV18 and TRBJ2-7; D not certain. Germline V gene lookup returns CDR1 KGHSH and CDR2 LQKENI. This CDR3 contains 11 residues. Trimming removed 4 bases at V and 3 bases at J, with 4 bases between.

With regard to this clone: An end of the junction differs from the germline gene, which may be a read error. The chain carries TRBV7-7 and TRBJ2-3, with 7 bases identical to TRBD2. Germline lookup yields CDR1 SSHAT and CDR2 FNYEAQ (reference sequence). The CDR3 sequence is 17 residues long. CDR3 sequence reads: CASSLGGGRESTDTQYF. In DNA, the CDR3 is TGTGCTAGCAGCTTGGGTGGCGGGCGGGAGAGCACAGATACGCAGTATTTT.

This chain uses TRBV19 with TRBJ1-2, with TRBD1 identical over 9 bases. The CDR3 has 13 residues. The V gene end was trimmed by 8 bases and the J gene end by 6 bases; junction bases not matched to a gene: 7. Germline CDR1 and CDR2: LNHDA and SQIVND (reference sequence). In DNA, the CDR3 is TGTGCCAGTGGGGGACAGGGTTTCCATGGCTACACCTTC. This encodes CASGGQGFHGYTF.

The chain combines TRBV18 with TRBJ2-7, with 14 bases matching TRBD2. Germline V gene sequence: CDR1 KGHSH, CDR2 LQKENI. The V gene end was trimmed by 3 bases and the J gene end by 4 bases; junction bases not matched to a gene: 5. CDR3 length equals 16 residues. The CDR3 nucleotides read TGTGCCAGCTCACCGACTAGCGGGGGGGCCCGGTACGAGCAGTACTTC. Translated: CASSPTSGGARYEQYF.